This T cell receptor beta chain derives from a study of T cell repertoires in cytomegalovirus infection. Germline assignment: CDR1 LGHNA and CDR2 YSLEER. This CDR3 has 17 amino acids. V lost 0 bases to trimming and J lost 5 bases; unmatched junction nucleotides: 7. MiXCR, applied by TCRdb to the reads, yields one record per CDR3 protein. The table includes about 830,000 distinct CDR3 sequences, approximately 32% detected once. With respect to this clonotype: Antigen: not known.

The sequences come from cultured CD8+ T cells from PBMCs, collected from culture after CMV antigen stimulation. This chain connects TRBV4-3 to TRBJ2-2, with TRBD1 matching over 9 bases. The clonotype originates from a human donor in good health (CMV status not recorded). Some clones in this sample may be carry-over from other donors' samples. In nucleotides, the CDR3 is TGCGCCAGCAGCCAAGACGGGACAGGGTGGGATACCGGGGAGCTGTTTTTT. Its protein is CASSQDGTGWDTGELFF.